This record covers a single TCR beta chain. Its specificity is unknown. Systemic immunosuppression or autoimmune disease history was grounds to exclude patients. The data belong to a study of OX40 agonist ivuxolimab in advanced cancers. Background on the study: Mean age about 60 years, range about 20 to 85; 82.7% male.

The CDR3 runs to 16 residues. CDR1 and CDR2 from the germline V gene are SGHRS and YFSETQ. Study conclusions and caveats: Both blood CD4+ and CD8+ T cells showed clonal growth by week 6 at 0.1 to 3.0 mg/kg. Partial responders dosed at 0.1-3.0 mg/kg displayed clonal expansion ranking among the lowest.

Produced via immunoSEQ multiplex PCR; TCRdb's table is partial and in-frame only. Of about 71,000 clones detected, about 81% appear once; the ten largest clones hold over 4%. V usage is TRBV5-1 and J usage is TRBJ2-5; maybe TRBD2 (6 bases). The DNA matches TRBJ2-7 better at its end, which makes the J call doubtful. Sequencing used CD4+ or CD8+ T cells sorted from blood, obtained in a trial of the OX40 agonist ivuxolimab. This sequence originates from an adult with an advanced solid tumor such as melanoma, head and neck, liver or kidney cancer. The DNA for the CDR3 is TGCGCCACCTCCCCCTCAGGCGGGATTAGCTCCTACGAGCAGTACTTC. This sequence encodes CATSPSGGISSYEQYF.